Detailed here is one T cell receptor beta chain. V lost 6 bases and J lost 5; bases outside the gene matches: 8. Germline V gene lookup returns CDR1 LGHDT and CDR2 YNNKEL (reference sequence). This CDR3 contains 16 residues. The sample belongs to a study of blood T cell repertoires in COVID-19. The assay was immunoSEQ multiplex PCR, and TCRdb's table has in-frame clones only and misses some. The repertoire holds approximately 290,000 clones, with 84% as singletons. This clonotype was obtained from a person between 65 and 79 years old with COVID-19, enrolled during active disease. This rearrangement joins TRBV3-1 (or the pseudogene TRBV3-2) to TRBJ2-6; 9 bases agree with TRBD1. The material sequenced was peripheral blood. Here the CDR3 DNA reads TGTGCCAGCAGTCCCTGGACAGGGGAAAGGGCCAACGTCCTGACTTTC. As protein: CASSPWTGERANVLTF.